The 27 T cell receptor beta chains below all came from one sample that was sequenced in a study of shared clonotypes between healthy human individuals. The protocol was immunoSEQ multiplex PCR, while the TCRdb copy is restricted to in-frame clones and leaves out a portion. The sample carries over 850,000 clones, around three quarters recorded once. Material: memory CD4+ T cells from PBMCs. Regarding subset: CD45RA-negative fraction. The receptors derive from a man aged 18 to 30 in good health. Some clones in this sample may be carry-over from other donors' samples.

V is TRBV5-1 and J is TRBJ1-2; maybe TRBD1 (5 bases). CDR3 length: 15 amino acids. CDR1 SGHRS and CDR2 YFSETQ come from the germline V gene. V was cut by 4 bases and J by 4 bases, with 17 bases left in between. The CDR3 DNA reads TGCGCCAGCAGCAGAAGTGCGCAGGGACGCTATGGCTACACCTTC. Translated, it gives CASSRSAQGRYGYTF.

The V and J genes are TRBV2 and TRBJ2-6; a weak D match, TRBD1 (6 bases). Trimming took 6 bases from V and 2 from J, leaving 11 bases between them. The germline V gene encodes CDR1 SNHLY and CDR2 FYNNEI. CDR3 length: 15 residues. The CDR3 DNA reads as TGTGCCAGCAGCGTGGGGGCTGCTGGGGCCAACGTCCTGACTTTC. It yields the protein CASSVGAAGANVLTF.

This chain uses TRBV25-1 with TRBJ2-5, with D uncertain. Germline CDR1 MGHDK, CDR2 SYGVNS. V lost 1 base, J lost 2 bases, and 11 bases lay in between. CDR3 length equals 15 residues. CDR3 region: CASSEFFGQQETQYF. CDR3 bases: TGTGCCAGCAGTGAATTCTTTGGGCAGCAAGAGACCCAGTACTTC.

V usage is TRBV30 and J usage is TRBJ2-7; 7 nucleotides agree with TRBD2. CDR3 length equals 12 residues. Trimming cost V 1 base and J 5 bases; bases outside gene matches: 2. Looked up from germline, CDR1 is GTSNPN and CDR2 is SVGIG (reference sequence). CDR3 residues: CAWSAGGNEQYF. CDR3 bases: TGTGCCTGGAGTGCGGGAGGAAACGAGCAGTACTTC. Full variable domain (missing parts from reference TRBV30 and TRBJ2-7): SQTIHQWPATLVQPVGSPLSLECTVEGTSNPNLYWYRQAAGRGLQLLFYSVGIGQISSEVPQNLSASRPQDRQFILSSKKLLLSDSGFYLCAWSAGGNEQYFGPGTRLTVT.

V is TRBV30 and J is TRBJ1-1, with D possibly matching TRBD1 (6 bases). The germline gives CDR1 GTSNPN, CDR2 SVGIG (reference sequence). The V end lost 5 bases, the J end lost 3 bases, and 16 bases lay between the germline ends. This CDR3 is built from 14 residues. This chain's CDR3 is CAWCRGGGDTEAFF. In nucleotides, the CDR3 is TGTGCCTGGTGCAGGGGAGGGGGGGACACTGAAGCTTTCTTT. Together with reference TRBV30 and TRBJ1-1, the CDR3 gives the full variable domain: SQTIHQWPATLVQPVGSPLSLECTVEGTSNPNLYWYRQAAGRGLQLLFYSVGIGQISSEVPQNLSASRPQDRQFILSSKKLLLSDSGFYLCAWCRGGGDTEAFFGQGTRLTVV.

Remarks on this clone: Other DNA sequences of this sample code for an identical CDR3. The V call is TRBV7-2, the J call TRBJ2-2; D unclear. The germline V gene has CDR1 SGHTA and CDR2 FQGNSA. The CDR3 loop spans 13 amino acids. The V end lost 2 bases, the J end lost 6 bases, and 7 bases lay between the germline ends. As DNA, the CDR3 is TGTGCCAGCAGCTTATCTCCTCCCGGGGAGCTGTTTTTT. It translates to CASSLSPPGELFF.

This clone occurred many times. The chain has TRBV5-8 and TRBJ1-2; no reliable D call. The CDR3 loop spans 13 amino acids. CDR1 SGHTS and CDR2 YDEGEE come from the germline V gene. The ends were cut back, 0 bases at V and 8 bases at J, with 11 bases in the middle. The CDR3 is CASSLVPGGGYTF. DNA for the CDR3: TGTGCCAGCAGCTTGGTTCCCGGAGGCGGCTACACCTTC.

Points on this clone: Within the sample, other DNA sequences also encode this same CDR3. The gene calls are TRBV7-3 and TRBJ1-5; no clear D gene. The CDR3 has 13 residues. Germline CDR1 SGHTA, CDR2 FQGTGA. V was cut by 2 bases and J by 2 bases, with 4 bases left in between. The CDR3 DNA is TGTGCCAGCAGCTTATCGGGCAATCAGCCCCAGCATTTT. Protein: CASSLSGNQPQHF.

The J gene is TRBJ2-1, the V gene TRBV11-2; 12 nucleotides agree with TRBD1. The CDR3 covers 18 residues. With 5 bases clipped from V and 7 bases from J, the junction kept 15 bases outside the gene matches. Germline V gene sequence: CDR1 SGHAT, CDR2 FQNNGV. Written as DNA, the CDR3 is TGTGCCAGCAGCCAAATACGCTCTGGGACAGGGGGCAGAAATGAGCAGTTCTTC. It encodes CASSQIRSGTGGRNEQFF.

The chain has TRBV28 and TRBJ2-5; D gene unclear. Germline values: CDR1 MDHEN, CDR2 SYDVKM. Trimming took 6 bases from V and 1 from J, leaving 12 bases between them. The CDR3 spans 14 residues. In DNA form, the CDR3 reads TGTGCCAGCAGACCCCTAGTTCTCCAAGAGACCCAGTACTTC. Translating gives CASRPLVLQETQYF.

In regard to this clone: This same CDR3 is encoded by further DNA sequences in the sample. The chain links TRBV28 to TRBJ2-5, with D possibly being TRBD2 (5 bases). Between the trimmed V and J ends, which lost 4 bases and 4 bases, there was a span of 10 bases. Germline CDR1 reads MDHEN; CDR2 reads SYDVKM. The CDR3 loop spans 13 amino acids. In DNA form, the CDR3 reads TGTGCCAGCAGTTCCCTAGGACTAGAGACCCAGTACTTC. Translation gives CASSSLGLETQYF.

This clone was observed many times. The CDR3 DNA reads as TGTGCCAGCAGCTTCAACTTATTCGGCCTGGCGGAGGGGAACACTGAAGCTTTCTTT. It codes for CASSFNLFGLAEGNTEAFF. The genes are TRBV5-4 and TRBJ1-1; the D is unclear. The CDR3 is 19 amino acids. The germline V gene has CDR1 SGHNT and CDR2 YYREEE (reference sequence). Between the trimmed V and J ends, which lost 2 bases and 1 base, there was a span of 24 bases.

The genes are TRBV28 and TRBJ1-1; D gene unclear. The germline V gene encodes CDR1 MDHEN and CDR2 SYDVKM. Trimming removed 0 bases from V and 6 bases from J, with 8 bases in between. The CDR3 length is 13 residues. The CDR3 region has the DNA TGTGCCAGCAGTTTATGGGGGTCTGCTGAAGCTTTCTTT. This translates into CASSLWGSAEAFF. The whole variable domain, filled in from reference TRBV28 and TRBJ1-1, reads DVKVTQSSRYLVKRTGEKVFLECVQDMDHENMFWYRQDPGLGLRLIYFSYDVKMKEKGDIPEGYSVSREKKERFSLILESASTNQTSMYLCASSLWGSAEAFFGQGTRLTVV.

J is TRBJ2-5 and V is TRBV2; 7 positions match TRBD2. Germline V gives CDR1 SNHLY, CDR2 FYNNEI. This CDR3 is 12 amino acids long. V trimming: 6 bases; J trimming: 4 bases; junction bases outside the gene matches: 2. CDR3: CASRGLLETQYF. For the CDR3, the DNA is TGTGCCAGCAGGGGACTATTAGAGACCCAGTACTTC.

The chain has TRBV14 and TRBJ1-1; 7 bases align to TRBD1. CDR3 length equals 14 residues. Germline values: CDR1 SGHDN, CDR2 FVKESK. J was trimmed by 10 bases and V by 4 bases; bases with no gene match: 12. The CDR3, as DNA: TGTGCCAGCAGCCGTGACATAAGGGGGCGCGGAGCTTTCTTT. Amino acid sequence: CASSRDIRGRGAFF.

A note on this clone: A clone one base away is much larger, so this may be a read error. The chain employs TRBV28 and TRBJ2-2; TRBD1 might be the D (6 bases). This CDR3 has 13 residues. Trimming stripped 0 bases from V and 8 bases from J, with 7 bases between. Germline CDR1 and CDR2: MDHEN and SYDVKM. The CDR3 sequence is CASSLWGAGELFF. CDR3 coding DNA: TGTGCCAGCAGTTTATGGGGGGCAGGGGAGCTGTTTTTT.

Of note for this clone: Other DNA sequences in this sample translate to the same CDR3. The rearrangement uses TRBV6-5 and TRBJ2-1, with D possibly matching TRBD1 (6 bases). There are 12 residues in the CDR3. CDR1 and CDR2 from the germline V gene are MNHEY and SVGAGI. V gave up 5 bases and J gave up 7 bases, with 9 bases separating them. The CDR3 sequence: CASSRRGNEQFF. CDR3 DNA: TGTGCCAGCAGTCGTAGGGGGAATGAGCAGTTCTTC.

This clone was detected only a few times. The chain carries TRBV5-4 and TRBJ2-5; TRBD1 agrees at 7 bases. The V gene end was trimmed by 7 bases and the J gene end by 9 bases; junction bases not matched to a gene: 15. Germline CDR1 is SGHNT and CDR2 is YYREEE (reference sequence). This CDR3 contains 14 residues. DNA of the CDR3: TGTGCCAGCCAACAACAGGGATACCAGGGGGCCCAGTACTTC. Encoded protein: CASQQQGYQGAQYF.

This clone was seen only a few times. The V gene is TRBV11-1, the J gene TRBJ1-5; no reliable D call. V lost 5 bases to trimming and J lost 7 bases, with 12 bases between them. From germline, CDR1 is SGHAT and CDR2 FQDESV (reference sequence). The CDR3 spans 13 residues. The CDR3 bases are TGTGCCAGCAGCCCAGCCTTAGGACAGCCCCAGCATTTT. Translated, it gives CASSPALGQPQHF. The full variable domain, with the rest looked up from reference TRBV11-1 and TRBJ1-5, is EAEVAQSPRYKITEKSQAVAFWCDPISGHATLYWYRQILGQGPELLVQFQDESVVDDSQLPKDRFSAERLKGVDSTLKIQPAELGDSAMYLCASSPALGQPQHFGDGTRLSIL.

The gene calls are TRBV14 and TRBJ2-2; no clear D gene. The V gene lost 4 bases and the J gene lost 1 base, with 10 bases spanning the gap. Germline CDR1 SGHDN, CDR2 FVKESK. This CDR3 spans 15 amino acids. The DNA of the CDR3 is TGTGCCAGCAGCCTAAGCGTCAGGAACACCGGGGAGCTGTTTTTT. The encoded protein is CASSLSVRNTGELFF. The complete variable domain, with remaining parts taken from reference TRBV14 and TRBJ2-2, reads EAGVTQFPSHSVIEKGQTVTLRCDPISGHDNLYWYRRVMGKEIKFLLHFVKESKQDESGMPNNRFLAERTGGTYSTLKVQPAELEDSGVYFCASSLSVRNTGELFFGEGSRLTVL.

The genes are TRBV27 and TRBJ1-4; perhaps TRBD1 as D (5 bases). The germline V and J ends were trimmed by 3 bases and 3 bases, with 20 bases remaining between them. Germline lookup yields CDR1 MNHEY and CDR2 SMNVEV (reference sequence). This CDR3 comprises 18 residues. DNA of the CDR3: TGTGCCAGCAGTTTTAGGGTCTCGGGGCTAGGACCTAATGAAAAACTGTTTTTT. Amino acids: CASSFRVSGLGPNEKLFF. Drawing the rest from reference TRBV27 and TRBJ1-4, the complete variable domain is EAQVTQNPRYLITVTGKKLTVTCSQNMNHEYMSWYRQDPGLGLRQIYYSMNVEVTDKGDVPEGYKVSRKEKRNFPLILESPSPNQTSLYFCASSFRVSGLGPNEKLFFGSGTQLSVL.

In its sample, this clone was seen many times. J is TRBJ1-2 and V is TRBV30; D remains unclear. The CDR3 runs 12 residues. Germline assignment: CDR1 GTSNPN and CDR2 SVGIG (reference sequence). V was pared by 3 bases and J by 7 bases, with 12 bases between. The CDR3 region is CAWSSFRSGYTF. In DNA form, the CDR3 reads TGTGCCTGGAGCAGTTTCAGATCTGGCTACACCTTC.

V gene TRBV7-3 combines with J gene TRBJ2-1; D ambiguous. The CDR3 contains 12 residues. Germline assignment: CDR1 SGHTA and CDR2 FQGTGA. V lost 5 bases, J lost 5 bases, and 7 bases lay in between. The CDR3 DNA sequence: TGTGCCAGCAGCGAAGCGAACAATGAGCAGTTCTTC. Translation: CASSEANNEQFF.

The chain combines TRBV6-1 with TRBJ1-2; D is undetermined. The CDR3 runs to 15 residues. The germline V gene encodes CDR1 MNHNS and CDR2 SASEGT. The ends were cut back, 7 bases at V and 2 bases at J, with 17 bases in the middle. The CDR3 protein is CASTGGYRNNYGYTF. CDR3 sequence (DNA): TGTGCCAGCACGGGAGGATACAGAAACAACTATGGCTACACCTTC.

The chain has TRBV4-1 and TRBJ2-3; 8 bases line up with TRBD1. The CDR3 has 16 amino acids. The V gene's germline CDR1 is MGHRA and CDR2 YSYEKL. The junction had 4 bases not matched to a gene; V was cut back by 0 bases and J by 2 bases. The chain's CDR3 is CASSQDPGGITDTQYF. The CDR3 DNA reads TGCGCCAGCAGCCAAGATCCAGGGGGCATCACAGATACGCAGTATTTT.

Concerning this clone itself: Other nucleotide sequences in the sample specify the same CDR3. This rearrangement joins TRBV28 to TRBJ1-1; 8 nucleotides agree with TRBD1. Germline-derived CDR1 and CDR2 are MDHEN and SYDVKM. Losses at the gene ends were 6 bases for V and 4 bases for J; bases not matched to a gene: 1. This CDR3 region has 12 residues. CDR3 in DNA: TGTGCCAGCAGACAGGGGGGCACTGAAGCTTTCTTT. This encodes CASRQGGTEAFF.

This clone was found a few times. This chain links TRBV5-1 with TRBJ1-5; tentatively, D is TRBD1 (6 bases). This CDR3 comprises 15 residues. Germline V gives CDR1 SGHRS, CDR2 YFSETQ. V was pared by 0 bases and J by 3 bases, with 10 bases between. Written as DNA, the CDR3 is TGCGCCAGCAGCTTGGTACAGGGTCCCAATCAGCCCCAGCATTTT. Residues: CASSLVQGPNQPQHF.